This T cell receptor (beta chain) is drawn from a study of T cell responses to AZD1222 COVID-19 vaccine. General study results and limits: Sampling that yielded the repertoires occurred only after the peak T cell response.

Remarks on this clone: What it recognizes is unknown.

With 2 bases clipped from V and 5 bases from J, the junction kept 8 bases outside the gene matches. The CDR3 extends over 15 amino acids. CDR1 and CDR2 (germline): SGHRS, YFSETQ. Sequenced by immunoSEQ multiplex PCR; TCRdb stores in-frame clones only, minus some. Here the sample spans some 190,000 clones, almost 95% being singletons. The receptor was derived from an adult in good health. The sample here was peripheral blood, taken on day 0 of AZD1222 vaccination. The chain recombines TRBV5-1 with TRBJ1-1; 8 nucleotides align to TRBD1. The CDR3 DNA sequence: TGCGCCAGCAGCTTCACCGGACAGGGAGGGACTGAAGCTTTCTTT. Amino acid sequence: CASSFTGQGGTEAFF.